This TCR beta chain came from a study of CD8 T cells in ankylosing spondylitis (dated by TCRdb to 2016 to 2017). About the full investigation: The study set out to find disease-linked TCR variants by profiling T cell receptor beta repertoires in ankylosing spondylitis patients and healthy donors. The whole study cohort included about a hundred healthy donors and around 24 ankylosing spondylitis patients. Samples of peripheral blood were taken, and for ankylosing spondylitis patients, synovial fluid was collected as well.

This clonotype was picked up a small number of times. The antigen this receptor binds is unknown. Nothing much larger sits one base from this clone, and base qualities are not available. The germline V gene (reference sequence) specifies DFQATT as CDR1 and SNEGSKA as CDR2. Deletion took 5 bases off V and 0 bases off J, with a span of 16 bases between the germline ends. From cysteine to phenylalanine, the CDR3 is 15 amino acids long. Kept here is only the CDR3 DNA, which spans 45 bases and is read in frame from base 1. Results and caveats for the whole study, not just this receptor: Blood from ankylosing spondylitis patients appeared to be characterized by a TCR beta motif made up of eight highly homologous amino acid variants. A CD8+ phenotype was shown by the disease-linked clones, which were found at relatively low frequencies in peripheral blood. Significant enrichment of the disease-linked clones was reported in matched synovial fluid samples from ankylosing spondylitis patients. Some of the motif variants had been reported before in the synovial fluid and blood of reactive arthritis patients, a finding that suggests common disease-initiation mechanisms.

Sequencer: Illumina HiSeq 2500. TCR beta libraries were prepared by quantitative 5'-RACE with molecular barcodes. The source study handled its data this way. A new computational method based on a probabilistic model of VDJ rearrangement was used to identify disease-linked TCR variants. TCRdb itself trimmed the public reads at Q25 with fastp, ran MiXCR and retained productive beta chains. Merged by CDR3 protein, the rows form single entries marked with the most common genes and DNA. TCRdb, not the authors, supplied the V and J calls. This sample gives about 300,000 distinct CDR3 sequences in total; 20% to 25% of them show up just once. The top ten clones comprise approximately 3.7% of the sample.

The receptor's source is a female donor with ankylosing spondylitis or in good health (not recorded which). The chain is assembled from TRBV20-1 and TRBJ1-1; the D gene is perhaps TRBD1, from 5 matching bases. The sequenced sample consisted of blood, either unsorted or a sorted T cell fraction (not recorded which). The nucleotides are TGCAGTGCTCCGAGGTCGACAGTTATGAACACTGAAGCTTTCTTT. Translated, it reads CSAPRSTVMNTEAFF.